This entry features one TCR beta chain sequence. The V and J ends lost 3 bases and 7 bases respectively, with 22 bases between them. CDR1 is DFQATT, CDR2 SNEGSKA, per germline (reference sequence). CDR3 length: 15 amino acids. They isolated at least 6.5 million PBMCs from each sample. For the second PCR, which ran for about 7 to 11 cycles, a sample-barcoded 5' primer and a J-beta primer mix were used. TCRdb independently ran MiXCR on the 5' RACE reads; one entry per CDR3 protein. The sample lists about 570,000 distinct CDR3 sequences; about a quarter were seen once. This sample is drawn from a study of blood T cells in healthy people across ages. These data also featured in a second study, about T cells of mothers and their children. As reported in that work: Samples came from three healthy Caucasian mothers and their six children. From each mother came over 9.5 million TCR beta CDR3 reads, and from each child came about 3 million.

Sequenced: blood. This TCR derives from a boy between 2 and 10 years old in good health. The rearrangement joins TRBV20-1 to TRBJ2-7; maybe TRBD2 (6 bases). The CDR3 DNA sequence: TGCAGTGCTAGGCTGTCAGACGGGTCTCGGGGGGAGCAGTACTTC. Translation: CSARLSDGSRGEQYF.